This entry lists 26 T cell receptor beta chains sequenced from one sample in a study of cytomegalovirus exposure and HLA in healthy donors. This PCR relied on a set of 60 Vbeta primers and 13 Jbeta primers. Produced via immunoSEQ multiplex PCR; TCRdb's table is partial and in-frame only. The repertoire holds 65,000 to 70,000 clones, with about 75% as singletons. Sample: PBMCs. The receptor source for this set is a woman aged 25-40 years in good health and CMV-seropositive.

This clone appeared once. The genes are TRBV5-4 and TRBJ2-7, with 14 bases identical to TRBD2. After removal of 0 bases from V and 3 bases from J, the junction contained 11 bases not matched to a gene. Germline CDR1 reads SGHNT; CDR2 reads YYREEE (reference sequence). There are 19 residues in the CDR3. Here the CDR3 DNA reads TGTGCCAGCAGCTTGGGGACTAGCGGGAGGAGTCTTTCTTACTACGAGCAGTACTTC. Translating it yields CASSLGTSGRSLSYYEQYF. The full variable domain, in which reference TRBV5-4 and TRBJ2-7 provide the parts outside the CDR3, is ETGVTQSPTHLIKTRGQQVTLRCSSQSGHNTVSWYQQALGQGPQFIFQYYREEENGRGNFPPRFSGLQFPNYSSELNVNALELDDSALYLCASSLGTSGRSLSYYEQYFGPGTRLTVT.

The rearrangement uses TRBV30 and TRBJ1-5; maybe TRBD1 (5 bases). From germline, CDR1 is GTSNPN and CDR2 SVGIG (reference sequence). V shed 2 bases and J shed 5 bases, with 10 bases lying between them. The CDR3 is made up of 13 amino acids. The CDR3 region has the DNA TGTGCCTGGAGTTCAGGGCAGGATCAGCCCCAGCATTTT. Residues: CAWSSGQDQPQHF.

The gene calls are TRBV15 and TRBJ1-1, with TRBD1 as a possible D gene (5 bases). The germline V gene has CDR1 LNHNV and CDR2 YYDKDF (reference sequence). V dropped 0 bases and J dropped 4 bases, with 9 bases sitting between them. The CDR3 runs to 14 residues. CDR3 loop: CATSREGRVTEAFF. The CDR3 coding sequence is TGTGCCACCAGCAGAGAGGGCAGGGTCACTGAAGCTTTCTTT.

The chain recombines TRBV19 with TRBJ1-5, with TRBD1 matching over 11 bases. Germline values: CDR1 LNHDA, CDR2 SQIVND (reference sequence). V lost 5 bases to trimming and J lost 4 bases; unmatched junction nucleotides: 4. The length of the CDR3 is 15 residues. In DNA, the CDR3 is TGTGCCAGTAGTTCAGGACAGGGGGCTAATCAGCCCCAGCATTTT. This sequence encodes CASSSGQGANQPQHF.

The chain combines TRBV28 with TRBJ2-2; D is perhaps TRBD1 (6 bases). The CDR3 contains 15 residues. The V end was cut by 6 bases, the J end by 1 base, with 12 bases between. CDR1 MDHEN and CDR2 SYDVKM come from the germline V gene. Written as DNA, the CDR3 is TGTGCCAGCAGGTCCAGGGGATTGAACACCGGGGAGCTGTTTTTT. It codes for CASRSRGLNTGELFF.

The rearrangement joins TRBV10-3 to TRBJ2-2, with 11 bases fitting TRBD2. This CDR3 has 17 amino acids. Germline V gene sequence: CDR1 ENHRY, CDR2 SYGVKD. V was pared by 2 bases and J by 3 bases, with 5 bases of the junction left unmatched. The CDR3 nucleotides read TGTGCCATCAGTGAGGTGACTAGCGGGATTTACACCGGGGAGCTGTTTTTT. Protein: CAISEVTSGIYTGELFF.

V is TRBV5-1 and J is TRBJ2-3; 7 bases align to TRBD2. Trimming took 4 bases from V and 4 from J; bases not matched to a gene: 15. The V gene's germline CDR1 is SGHRS and CDR2 YFSETQ. The CDR3 covers 17 residues. DNA for the CDR3: TGCGCCAGCAGCGGAGGGTTGGCGGGAGCGGGCGCAGATACGCAGTATTTT. Translated: CASSGGLAGAGADTQYF.

V is TRBV19 and J is TRBJ2-2, with a tentative D call TRBD1 (6 bases). V lost 9 bases and J 3 bases, leaving 14 bases between the germline ends. CDR3 size: 14 residues. CDR1 is LNHDA and CDR2 is SQIVND in the germline V gene (reference sequence). This chain's CDR3 is CASQDSRDTGELFF. In DNA, the CDR3 is TGTGCCAGCCAGGACAGTCGGGACACCGGGGAGCTGTTTTTT.

This clone was observed a few times. The chain carries TRBV6-6 and TRBJ1-4; D uncertain. Per germline, CDR1 MNHNY and CDR2 SVGAGI (reference sequence). V was pared by 4 bases and J by 5 bases, with 17 bases between. The CDR3 is 16 residues long. CDR3 region: CASSFGGGPQNEKLFF. The CDR3 DNA reads as TGTGCCAGCAGTTTTGGTGGAGGTCCCCAAAATGAAAAACTGTTTTTT.

The CDR3 sequence is CASTSPSGNTIYF. The CDR3 DNA sequence: TGTGCCAGCACATCCCCCTCTGGAAACACCATATATTTT. The rearrangement joins TRBV5-6 to TRBJ1-3, with D unclear. The CDR3 has 13 residues. V was cut by 6 bases and J by 0 bases, with 7 bases left in between. From germline, CDR1 is SGHDT and CDR2 YYEEEE.

The J gene is TRBJ2-1, the V gene TRBV20-1; no definite D call. V shed 2 bases and J shed 8 bases, with 4 bases lying between them. This CDR3 has 10 residues. The germline V gene encodes CDR1 DFQATT and CDR2 SNEGSKA (reference sequence). Here the CDR3 reads CSARSHEQFF. The CDR3 nucleotides read TGCAGTGCTAGAAGCCATGAGCAGTTCTTC.

This clone was counted a few times. The rearrangement joins TRBV10-2 to TRBJ1-1; D may be TRBD1 (6 bases). V lost 6 bases, J lost 2 bases, and 13 bases lay in between. The CDR3 totals 14 residues. Germline assignment: CDR1 WSHSY and CDR2 SAAADI. CDR3 residues: CASRLGTFNTEAFF. As DNA, the CDR3 is TGCGCCAGCAGATTGGGGACATTCAACACTGAAGCTTTCTTT.

The sample holds a few counts of this clone. This rearrangement joins TRBV19 to TRBJ2-2; D is ambiguous. V was clipped by 0 bases and J by 3 bases, with 5 bases between them. The CDR3 is made up of 14 amino acids. CDR1 is LNHDA and CDR2 is SQIVND in the germline V gene (reference sequence). CDR3 sequence: CASSIDEDTGELFF. DNA of the CDR3: TGTGCCAGTAGTATAGACGAGGACACCGGGGAGCTGTTTTTT. The variable domain in full, with the rest retrieved from reference TRBV19 and TRBJ2-2, is DGGITQSPKYLFRKEGQNVTLSCEQNLNHDAMYWYRQDPGQGLRLIYYSQIVNDFQKGDIAEGYSVSREKKESFPLTVTSAQKNPTAFYLCASSIDEDTGELFFGEGSRLTVL.

Remarks on this clone: This CDR3 is also generated by other DNA sequences in the sample. The rearrangement joins TRBV28 to TRBJ2-7, with 9 bases that match TRBD1. The CDR3 has 15 residues. Germline trimming cut 6 bases from V and 3 bases from J; bases unmatched to any gene: 9. CDR1 and CDR2 (germline): MDHEN, SYDVKM. The CDR3 DNA follows: TGTGCCAGCAGCCCGCCGGGACAGGGAATCTACGAGCAGTACTTC. This encodes CASSPPGQGIYEQYF.

The chain combines TRBV10-3 with TRBJ2-1; TRBD1 is a possible D gene (6 bases). The germline CDR1 and CDR2 sequences are ENHRY and SYGVKD. The CDR3 runs to 12 residues. Trimming cost V 6 bases and J 6 bases, with 9 bases left between them. CDR3 loop: CAIRARGNEQFF. The CDR3 DNA sequence: TGTGCCATCAGGGCCAGGGGCAATGAGCAGTTCTTC.

This clone was observed a handful of times. The chain couples TRBV5-1 to TRBJ2-4, with 7 nucleotides matching TRBD2. V shed 8 bases, J shed 2 bases, and the junction held 4 bases outside the gene matches. The CDR3 spans 13 residues. Germline V gene data show CDR1 as SGHRS and CDR2 as YFSETQ. The CDR3 region is CARGEGPKNIQYF. As DNA, the CDR3 is TGCGCCAGAGGGGAGGGGCCCAAAAACATTCAGTACTTC.

The rearrangement uses TRBV5-6 and TRBJ2-7; tentative D call: TRBD1 (6 bases). The V and J ends lost 1 base and 10 bases respectively, with 21 bases between them. The CDR3 length is 15 residues. Germline CDR1 is SGHDT and CDR2 is YYEEEE. In DNA form, the CDR3 reads TGTGCCAGCAGCTTGTCAGGGAGTCAAGGGGGATCACAGTACTTC. This gives the protein CASSLSGSQGGSQYF.

The CDR3 reads CASSYGQGAGELFF. In DNA form, the CDR3 reads TGTGCCAGCAGTTATGGACAGGGGGCCGGGGAGCTGTTTTTT. The V and J genes are TRBV28 and TRBJ2-2; the match to TRBD1 covers 10 bases. The junction had 2 bases not matched to a gene; V was cut back by 4 bases and J by 6 bases. Germline V gene data show CDR1 as MDHEN and CDR2 as SYDVKM. This CDR3 contains 14 residues. Based on the CDR3 plus reference TRBV28 and TRBJ2-2, the full variable domain is DVKVTQSSRYLVKRTGEKVFLECVQDMDHENMFWYRQDPGLGLRLIYFSYDVKMKEKGDIPEGYSVSREKKERFSLILESASTNQTSMYLCASSYGQGAGELFFGEGSRLTVL.

The table lists this clone with a count of one. The chain joins TRBV7-2 to TRBJ1-4; D unresolved. This CDR3 contains 15 residues. Germline-derived CDR1 and CDR2 are SGHTA and FQGNSA. V dropped 5 bases and J dropped 10 bases, with 20 bases sitting between them. The CDR3 loop is CASSPSPGTVGKLFF. DNA for the CDR3: TGTGCCAGCAGCCCTAGCCCTGGTACGGTTGGAAAACTGTTTTTT.

J is TRBJ1-2 and V is TRBV20-1, with unresolved D. Germline V gene sequence: CDR1 DFQATT, CDR2 SNEGSKA (reference sequence). The length of the CDR3 is 11 residues. CDR3 loop: CSLPSFEGYTF. Written as DNA, the CDR3 is TGCAGCCTCCCCAGTTTTGAAGGCTACACCTTC.

The chain has TRBV13 and TRBJ2-4; possibly TRBD1 for D (5 bases). From germline, CDR1 is PRHDT and CDR2 FYEKMQ (reference sequence). V lost 1 base and J 0 bases, leaving 13 bases between the germline ends. This CDR3 comprises 17 residues. This CDR3 reads CASSLEGQFLAKNIQYF. CDR3 in DNA: TGTGCCAGCAGCTTAGAGGGGCAGTTCTTAGCCAAAAACATTCAGTACTTC.

This clone was detected only a few times. The V call is TRBV5-8, the J call TRBJ2-7, with 7 bases aligning to TRBD1. After removal of 5 bases from V and 0 bases from J, the junction contained 8 bases not matched to a gene. The CDR3 totals 15 residues. Germline V gives CDR1 SGHTS, CDR2 YDEGEE. The CDR3 bases are TGTGCCAGCAGTAGGGACAGCGCCATCTCCTACGAGCAGTACTTC. Amino acids: CASSRDSAISYEQYF.

This clone occurred a few times. The rearrangement uses TRBV5-6 and TRBJ1-1; 7 nucleotides align to TRBD1. This CDR3 is built from 15 residues. Germline V gene lookup returns CDR1 SGHDT and CDR2 YYEEEE. V shed 0 bases and J 0 bases; nucleotides not matched to a gene: 2. CDR3 nucleotides: TGTGCCAGCAGCTTGGCAACAGGGGTGAACACTGAAGCTTTCTTT. Encoded protein: CASSLATGVNTEAFF.

The chain uses TRBV7-9 and TRBJ2-7; possibly TRBD1 for D (5 bases). Per germline, CDR1 SEHNR and CDR2 FQNEAQ (reference sequence). The CDR3 extends over 14 amino acids. The V and J ends lost 3 bases and 2 bases respectively, with 11 bases between them. In DNA form, the CDR3 reads TGTGCCAGCAGCTTTGGGGCAGCAACCTACGAGCAGTACTTC. It specifies CASSFGAATYEQYF.

This clone came up once. V gene TRBV10-1 combines with J gene TRBJ2-2; weak D call: TRBD1 (6 bases). In germline, CDR1 is WNHNN, CDR2 SYGVQD (reference sequence). V lost 3 bases and J lost 1, with 9 bases in between. The CDR3 has 15 amino acids. Written as DNA, the CDR3 is TGCGCCAGCAGTGATGAGACAGGGAACACCGGGGAGCTGTTTTTT. The encoded protein is CASSDETGNTGELFF.

The rearrangement links TRBV2 to TRBJ2-1; D remains ambiguous. Germline V gives CDR1 SNHLY, CDR2 FYNNEI. The CDR3 length is 11 residues. V dropped 4 bases and J dropped 6 bases, with 4 bases sitting between them. The CDR3 sequence is CASSVSNEQFF. The CDR3 region has the DNA TGTGCCAGCAGTGTGAGCAATGAGCAGTTCTTC.